This record covers a single T cell receptor (beta chain). What it recognizes is unknown. The source of the sample is a study of cytomegalovirus exposure and HLA in healthy donors. Study-level background: There were approximately 400 genotyped donors. Of these, roughly 80% fell in the genetic ancestry cluster associated with self-reported Caucasian donors.

Germline V gene lookup returns CDR1 MNHEY and CDR2 SMNVEV (reference sequence). This CDR3 has 15 residues. Trimming took 4 bases from V and 3 from J, leaving 12 bases between them. Overall study findings and caveats: In a later analysis, at a false discovery rate of 0.05, 15,000 to 20,000 TCR beta sequences matched HLA alleles. The authors enumerated roughly 160 TCR beta chains as linked to cytomegalovirus.

These donors, healthy bone marrow donors, were studied. Researchers ran the PCR with 60 Vbeta and 13 Jbeta primers. The assay was immunoSEQ multiplex PCR, and TCRdb's table has in-frame clones only and misses some. This table has roughly 220,000 clones, under 70% appearing once. This receptor was obtained from a middle-aged man in good health and CMV-seropositive. The material sequenced was PBMCs. This rearrangement joins TRBV27 to TRBJ2-2; D is possibly TRBD1 (6 bases). The CDR3 sequence is CASSSRDNYTGELFF. Written as DNA, the CDR3 is TGTGCCAGCAGTTCCAGGGACAACTACACCGGGGAGCTGTTTTTT.